Below, 16 T cell receptor beta chains from the same sample are listed, as sequenced in a study of shared clonotypes between healthy human individuals. Assay used: immunoSEQ multiplex PCR; TCRdb lists only in-frame clones, some missing. The repertoire consists of over a million clones, with 75% occurring once and the leading ten covering approximately 1.5%. The sequenced sample consisted of memory CD4+ T cells sorted from blood. The subset: CD45RA-negative fraction. The source of these receptors is a man aged 18 to 35 in good health.

The chain uses TRBV18 and TRBJ1-5; D might be TRBD1 (6 bases). In germline, CDR1 is KGHSH, CDR2 LQKENI. The germline V and J ends were trimmed by 5 bases and 0 bases, with 8 bases remaining between them. The CDR3 extends over 14 amino acids. The CDR3, as DNA: TGTGCCAGCTCAGCACAGGGTAGCAATCAGCCCCAGCATTTT. Translating it yields CASSAQGSNQPQHF.

Only a few counts were recorded for this clone. The CDR3 protein is CASRAWDRENQPQHF. DNA of the CDR3: TGTGCCAGTAGGGCCTGGGACAGGGAAAATCAGCCCCAGCATTTT. This chain uses TRBV19 with TRBJ1-5; 9 nucleotides match TRBD1. The germline V gene encodes CDR1 LNHDA and CDR2 SQIVND (reference sequence). J lost 4 bases, V lost 6 bases, and 7 bases had no gene match. This CDR3 contains 15 residues.

Many counts were recorded for this clone. The chain is built from TRBV5-1 and TRBJ2-3; a weak D match, TRBD2 (6 bases). In germline, CDR1 is SGHRS, CDR2 YFSETQ. The CDR3 loop spans 17 amino acids. V dropped 0 bases and J dropped 6 bases, with 20 bases sitting between them. The CDR3 spells CASSLAGLALRGDTQYF. The CDR3 nucleotides read TGCGCCAGCAGCTTGGCCGGCCTAGCGCTCCGAGGGGATACGCAGTATTTT.

Note on this clone: The identical CDR3 is also encoded by other nucleotide sequences in the sample. V and J are TRBV7-2 and TRBJ2-7, with TRBD1 matching 11 bases. Germline values: CDR1 SGHTA, CDR2 FQGNSA. V trimming: 1 base; J trimming: 3 bases; junction bases outside the gene matches: 2. CDR3 size: 15 residues. CDR3 amino acids: CASSLGGTGGYEQYF. In DNA form, the CDR3 reads TGTGCCAGCAGCTTAGGAGGGACAGGGGGCTACGAGCAGTACTTC.

The chain joins TRBV29-1 to TRBJ2-7; D is unclear. The CDR3 covers 12 residues. CDR1 and CDR2 (germline): SQVTM, ANQGSEA. V was shortened by 4 bases and J by 5 bases, with 12 bases between the two germline ends. CDR3 coding DNA: TGCAGCGTTGTTCTGGGTGGCCACGAGCAGTACTTC. Protein: CSVVLGGHEQYF.

The chain joins TRBV5-4 to TRBJ1-6; 7 bases match TRBD1. Germline loops: CDR1 SGHNT, CDR2 YYREEE (reference sequence). CDR3 length: 13 residues. Losses at the gene ends were 10 bases for V and 8 bases for J; bases not matched to a gene: 9. CDR3 loop: CASSSGTDSPLHF. The CDR3 DNA reads as TGTGCCTCCTCCTCCGGGACAGATTCACCCCTCCACTTT.

The genes are TRBV6-5 and TRBJ2-7; the D gene is possibly TRBD2 (6 bases). The germline gives CDR1 MNHEY, CDR2 SVGAGI. The CDR3 runs 15 residues. V lost 6 bases, J lost 2 bases, and 17 bases lay in between. The CDR3 spells CASRPVDSGTYEQYF. CDR3 bases: TGTGCCAGCAGGCCCGTTGATAGCGGAACCTACGAGCAGTACTTC.

This clone was counted only a few times. The rearrangement links TRBV14 to TRBJ2-3, with D possibly being TRBD2 (6 bases). The length of the CDR3 is 14 residues. Trimming pared 4 bases from V and 4 bases from J, leaving 12 bases between. The germline V gene encodes CDR1 SGHDN and CDR2 FVKESK. CDR3 sequence: CASSRGLLPDTQYF. The CDR3 DNA follows: TGTGCCAGCAGCCGGGGACTGCTTCCAGATACGCAGTATTTT. Together with reference TRBV14 and TRBJ2-3, the CDR3 gives the full variable domain: EAGVTQFPSHSVIEKGQTVTLRCDPISGHDNLYWYRRVMGKEIKFLLHFVKESKQDESGMPNNRFLAERTGGTYSTLKVQPAELEDSGVYFCASSRGLLPDTQYFGPGTRLTVL.

A word on this clone: At one end the junction does not follow the germline gene, possibly because of a read error. This chain connects TRBV25-1 to TRBJ1-1, with a possible D match to TRBD1 (5 bases). Germline CDR1 reads MGHDK; CDR2 reads SYGVNS. The CDR3 is 13 amino acids. CDR3 in DNA: TGTGTCAGCCGCCCAGGGTTGAACACTGAAGCTTTCTTT. Translated, it gives CVSRPGLNTEAFF.

The gene calls are TRBV28 and TRBJ2-2, with a tentative D call TRBD2 (7 bases). The CDR3 has 17 amino acids. Trimming removed 5 bases from V and 5 bases from J, with 21 bases in between. Looked up from germline, CDR1 is MDHEN and CDR2 is SYDVKM. As DNA, the CDR3 is TGTGCCAGCAGTCGCCTTGACGCGGGGGCCCAAACCGGGGAGCTGTTTTTT. This gives the protein CASSRLDAGAQTGELFF.

V gene TRBV18 combines with J gene TRBJ2-5, with a weak D call TRBD2 (5 bases). CDR3 size: 13 residues. Looked up from germline, CDR1 is KGHSH and CDR2 is LQKENI. V shed 9 bases and J shed 3 bases, with 14 bases lying between them. The DNA for the CDR3 is TGTGCCAGTTCAACCGGGAATGAAGAGACCCAGTACTTC. Residues: CASSTGNEETQYF. Drawing the rest from reference TRBV18 and TRBJ2-5, the complete variable domain is NAGVMQNPRHLVRRRGQEARLRCSPMKGHSHVYWYRQLPEEGLKFMVYLQKENIIDESGMPKERFSAEFPKEGPSILRIQQVVRGDSAAYFCASSTGNEETQYFGPGTRLLVL.

The V gene is TRBV7-3, the J gene TRBJ1-6, with D unclear. V was cut by 5 bases and J by 0 bases, with 8 bases left in between. This CDR3 is 15 amino acids long. From germline, CDR1 is SGHTA and CDR2 FQGTGA. CDR3 loop: CASSLESSYNSPLHF. Here the CDR3 DNA reads TGTGCCAGCAGCCTGGAAAGCTCCTATAATTCACCCCTCCACTTT.

This clone occurred once. This chain connects TRBV9 to TRBJ1-6; 9 bases line up with TRBD1. This CDR3 comprises 18 residues. Germline V gene sequence: CDR1 SGDLS, CDR2 YYNGEE. V shed 3 bases and J 1 base; nucleotides not matched to a gene: 8. Here the CDR3 DNA reads TGTGCCAGCAGCGACCCACAGGGGGCAGTTTCCTATAATTCACCCCTCCACTTT. Its protein product is CASSDPQGAVSYNSPLHF. The full variable domain, in which reference TRBV9 and TRBJ1-6 provide the parts outside the CDR3, is DSGVTQTPKHLITATGQRVTLRCSPRSGDLSVYWYQQSLDQGLQFLIQYYNGEERAKGNILERFSAQQFPDLHSELNLSSLELGDSALYFCASSDPQGAVSYNSPLHFGNGTRLTVT.

CDR3 loop: CASSTIMGGNTIYF. CDR3 in DNA: TGTGCCAGCTCAACGATCATGGGTGGAAACACCATATATTTT. V gene TRBV18 combines with J gene TRBJ1-3; no firm D call. V lost 5 bases and J 3 bases, leaving 11 bases between the germline ends. The V gene's germline CDR1 is KGHSH and CDR2 LQKENI. The CDR3 loop spans 14 amino acids.

On this clone itself: This could be a read error, since a much larger clone is one nucleotide away. This specimen includes other DNA sequences encoding the same CDR3. The genes are TRBV28 and TRBJ1-5; D may be TRBD1 (6 bases). CDR3 length equals 14 residues. Between the trimmed V and J ends, which lost 6 bases and 5 bases, there was a span of 14 bases. In germline, CDR1 is MDHEN, CDR2 SYDVKM. CDR3 residues: CASSLGGGYQPQHF. CDR3 in DNA: TGTGCCAGCAGCCTCGGGGGGGGCTATCAGCCCCAGCATTTT.

The genes are TRBV6-5 and TRBJ1-4; D is unresolved. In germline, CDR1 is MNHEY, CDR2 SVGAGI. This CDR3 region has 13 residues. V dropped 8 bases and J dropped 8 bases, with 15 bases sitting between them. In nucleotides, the CDR3 is TGTGCCAGCTCGAGAGGACCCCAAGAAAAACTGTTTTTT. It encodes CASSRGPQEKLFF.